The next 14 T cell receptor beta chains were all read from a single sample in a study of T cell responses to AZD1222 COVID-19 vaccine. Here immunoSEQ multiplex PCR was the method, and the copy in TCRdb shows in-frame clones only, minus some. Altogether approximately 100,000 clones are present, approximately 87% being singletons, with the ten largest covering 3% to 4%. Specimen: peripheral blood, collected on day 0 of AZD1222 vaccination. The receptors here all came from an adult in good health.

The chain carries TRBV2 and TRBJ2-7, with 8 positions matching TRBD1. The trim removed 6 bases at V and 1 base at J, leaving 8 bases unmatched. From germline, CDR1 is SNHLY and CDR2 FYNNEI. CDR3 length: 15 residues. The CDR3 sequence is CASRKGQVVSYEQYF. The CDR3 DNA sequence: TGTGCCAGCAGGAAGGGACAGGTGGTATCCTACGAGCAGTACTTC.

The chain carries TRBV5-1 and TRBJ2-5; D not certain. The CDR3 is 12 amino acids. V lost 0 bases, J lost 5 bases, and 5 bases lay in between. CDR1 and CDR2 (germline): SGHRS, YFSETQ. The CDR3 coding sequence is TGCGCCAGCAGCTTGGAGGCGGAGACCCAGTACTTC. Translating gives CASSLEAETQYF.

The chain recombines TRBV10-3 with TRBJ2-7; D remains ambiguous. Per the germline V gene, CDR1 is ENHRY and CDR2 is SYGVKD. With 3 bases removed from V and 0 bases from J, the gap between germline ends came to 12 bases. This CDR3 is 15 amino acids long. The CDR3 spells CAISERDLGSYEQYF. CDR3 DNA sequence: TGTGCCATCAGTGAAAGGGATCTGGGCTCCTACGAGCAGTACTTC.

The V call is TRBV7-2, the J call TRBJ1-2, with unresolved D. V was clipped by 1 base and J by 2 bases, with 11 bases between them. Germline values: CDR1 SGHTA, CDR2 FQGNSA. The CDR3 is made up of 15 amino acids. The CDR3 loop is CASSLGPGGNYGYTF. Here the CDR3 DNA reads TGTGCCAGCAGCTTAGGGCCCGGAGGGAACTATGGCTACACCTTC. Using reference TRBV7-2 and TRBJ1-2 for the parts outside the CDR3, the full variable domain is GAGVSQSPSNKVTEKGKDVELRCDPISGHTALYWYRQSLGQGLEFLIYFQGNSAPDKSGLPSDRFSAERTGGSVSTLTIQRTQQEDSAVYLCASSLGPGGNYGYTFGSGTRLTVV.

CDR3 amino acids: CASSQEARGLSTDTQYF. In nucleotides, the CDR3 is TGTGCCAGCAGCCAAGAAGCCCGTGGGCTCAGCACAGATACGCAGTATTTT. This chain uses TRBV3-1 (or the pseudogene TRBV3-2) with TRBJ2-3; D is ambiguous. The CDR3 contains 17 residues. Germline CDR1 and CDR2: LGHDT and YNNKEL (reference sequence). V was shortened by 0 bases and J by 0 bases, with 13 bases between the two germline ends.

The CDR3 DNA is TGTGCCTGGAGTGCACGTTTCGCCGGGGAGCTGTTTTTT. Amino acids: CAWSARFAGELFF. V usage is TRBV30 and J usage is TRBJ2-2; the D is unclear. The V gene lost 1 base and the J gene lost 6 bases, with 9 bases spanning the gap. Germline V gives CDR1 GTSNPN, CDR2 SVGIG (reference sequence). The CDR3 runs 13 residues.

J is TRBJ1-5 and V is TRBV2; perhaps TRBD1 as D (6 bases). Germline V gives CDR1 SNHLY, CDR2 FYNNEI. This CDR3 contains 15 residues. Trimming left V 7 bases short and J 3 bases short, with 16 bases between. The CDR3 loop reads CASTGQQTFNQPQHF. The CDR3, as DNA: TGTGCCAGCACGGGACAACAAACCTTCAATCAGCCCCAGCATTTT.

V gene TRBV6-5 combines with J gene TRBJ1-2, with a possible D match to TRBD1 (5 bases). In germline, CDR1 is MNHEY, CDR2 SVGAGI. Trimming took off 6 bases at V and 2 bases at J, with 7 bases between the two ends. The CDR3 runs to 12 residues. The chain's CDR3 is CASSQGNYGYTF. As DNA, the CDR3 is TGTGCCAGCAGCCAGGGAAACTATGGCTACACCTTC.

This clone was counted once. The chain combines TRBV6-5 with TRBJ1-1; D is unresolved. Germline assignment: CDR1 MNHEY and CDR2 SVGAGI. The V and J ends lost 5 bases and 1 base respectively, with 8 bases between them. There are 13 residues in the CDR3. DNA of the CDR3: TGTGCCAGCAGTCTAACAGAGAACACTGAAGCTTTCTTT. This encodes CASSLTENTEAFF.

CDR3 DNA: TGTGCCACCAGCAGAGATCTTGGACAACAAGAGACCCAGTACTTC. Its translation is CATSRDLGQQETQYF. The V call is TRBV15, the J call TRBJ2-5; D is possibly TRBD1 (5 bases). Germline V gene data show CDR1 as LNHNV and CDR2 as YYDKDF (reference sequence). Trimming cost V 0 bases and J 2 bases, with 10 bases left between them. The length of the CDR3 is 15 residues.

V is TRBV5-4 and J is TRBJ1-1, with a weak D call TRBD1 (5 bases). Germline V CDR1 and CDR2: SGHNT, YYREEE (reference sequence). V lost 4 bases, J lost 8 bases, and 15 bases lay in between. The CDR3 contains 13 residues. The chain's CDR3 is CASSLTLGAEAFF. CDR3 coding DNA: TGTGCCAGCAGCCTCACCCTTGGGGCAGAAGCTTTCTTT.

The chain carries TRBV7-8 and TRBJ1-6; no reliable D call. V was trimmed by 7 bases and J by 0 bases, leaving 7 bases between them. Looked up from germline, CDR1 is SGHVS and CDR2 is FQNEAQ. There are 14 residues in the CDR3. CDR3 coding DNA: TGTGCCAGCACGCTAAGCTCCTATAATTCACCCCTCCACTTT. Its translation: CASTLSSYNSPLHF.

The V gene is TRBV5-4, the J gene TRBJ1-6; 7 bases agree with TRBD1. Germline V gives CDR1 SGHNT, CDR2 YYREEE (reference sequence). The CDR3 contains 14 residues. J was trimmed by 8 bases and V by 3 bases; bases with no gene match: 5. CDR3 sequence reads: CASSSDRVYSPLHF. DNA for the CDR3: TGTGCCAGCAGCTCAGACAGGGTTTATTCACCCCTCCACTTT.

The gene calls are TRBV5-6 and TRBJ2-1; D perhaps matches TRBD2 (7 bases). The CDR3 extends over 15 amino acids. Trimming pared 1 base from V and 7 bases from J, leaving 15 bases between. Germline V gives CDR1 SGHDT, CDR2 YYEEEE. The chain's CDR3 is CASSLRGGTLNEQFF. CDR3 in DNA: TGTGCCAGCAGCTTGAGGGGGGGCACATTGAATGAGCAGTTCTTC.